This TCR beta chain was found in a study of T cells in Graves' hyperthyroidism and ophthalmopathy. This clonotype was observed at least ten times. There are 15 residues in the CDR3. V was cut by 5 bases and J by 1 base, with 14 bases left in between. Germline V CDR1 and CDR2: MDHEN, SYDVKM. Researchers took RNA transcripts and amplified the TCR beta CDR3 regions from them. Primed by the HTBI set, a first-round RT-PCR was run on the TCR CDR3. Via MiXCR, TCRdb re-called the multiplex PCR reads, giving one row per CDR3 protein. The sample shows roughly 700,000 distinct CDR3 sequences, 17% of them seen only once.

The sequenced sample consisted of blood. The TCR originated in a man in his fifties with Graves' hyperthyroidism. The chain combines TRBV28 with TRBJ1-1, with D perhaps TRBD1 (5 bases). The CDR3 loop is CASSTAGGGNTEAFF. CDR3 nucleotide sequence: TGTGCCAGCAGTACCGCGGGCGGGGGGAACACTGAAGCTTTCTTT.